This T cell receptor beta chain was captured by sequencing in a study of blood T cells in healthy people across ages. A sample-barcoded 5' primer and a J-beta primer mix were used in a second PCR of roughly 7 to 11 cycles. Carrying 12 random nucleotides, a template-switch adaptor labeled each individual cDNA molecule. TCRdb reprocessed the 5' RACE reads via MiXCR and lists one record per CDR3 protein. In the table there are around 800,000 distinct CDR3 sequences, around 25% of which are singletons. Germline loops: CDR1 MNHEY, CDR2 SVGAGI. The CDR3 contains 12 residues. This clonotype was seen a handful of times. This same sample was also part of a study on T cells of mothers and their children. According to that study: Normalized overlap was always slightly, never significantly, higher in related than unrelated mother-child pairs.

The receptor was derived from a boy between 10 and 17 years old in good health. The sequencing sample was made of blood. J is TRBJ2-5 and V is TRBV6-5; D is perhaps TRBD2 (5 bases). The J call may be wrong; the DNA end is better matched by TRBJ2-7. The CDR3 protein is CASGRGMDEQYF. The CDR3 DNA reads TGTGCCAGTGGACGGGGAATGGACGAGCAGTACTTC.